A single sample gave rise to the 20 T cell receptor beta chains below, sequenced in a study of shared clonotypes between healthy human individuals. Some clones are missing from TCRdb's copy, which holds only in-frame ones; the method was immunoSEQ multiplex PCR. The data show about 770,000 clones, 72% seen once. The sample was memory CD4+ T cells sorted from blood. Subset in this sample: CD45RA-negative fraction. Receptors were obtained from a woman aged 30 to 39 in good health.

The V and J genes are TRBV28 and TRBJ2-3, with TRBD2 identical over 10 bases. The CDR3 has 15 residues. After removal of 7 bases from V and 4 bases from J, the junction contained 8 bases not matched to a gene. Germline values: CDR1 MDHEN, CDR2 SYDVKM. The CDR3 is CASNNSGRSADTQYF. The CDR3 nucleotides are TGTGCCAGCAATAATAGCGGGAGGAGCGCAGATACGCAGTATTTT.

This clone has just a few counts. The chain carries TRBV10-3 and TRBJ1-1, with 8 bases lining up with TRBD1. The trim removed 11 bases at V and 3 bases at J, leaving 5 bases unmatched. The CDR3 totals 12 residues. Per germline, CDR1 ENHRY and CDR2 SYGVKD. The CDR3 is CAVKTGDTEAFF. CDR3 bases: TGTGCCGTAAAGACAGGGGACACTGAAGCTTTCTTT.

V and J are TRBV5-4 and TRBJ1-5; weak D call: TRBD1 (6 bases). From germline, CDR1 is SGHNT and CDR2 YYREEE (reference sequence). V lost 0 bases and J lost 6, with 13 bases in between. This CDR3 is 15 amino acids long. The CDR3 DNA follows: TGTGCCAGCAGCTTGGACGGGGAAGGGGGTCAGCCCCAGCATTTT. Amino acids: CASSLDGEGGQPQHF.

This clone was seen a few times. This specimen includes other DNA sequences encoding the same CDR3. The chain uses TRBV6-1 and TRBJ2-7; D is unresolved. From germline, CDR1 is MNHNS and CDR2 SASEGT. This CDR3 has 12 amino acids. V was cut by 1 base and J by 3 bases, with 4 bases left in between. This chain's CDR3 is CASSEGIYEQYF. The DNA for the CDR3 is TGTGCCAGCAGTGAAGGAATCTACGAGCAGTACTTC.

The chain combines TRBV10-1 with TRBJ2-7, with TRBD2 matching 11 bases. The CDR3 is 13 residues long. Germline V gives CDR1 WNHNN, CDR2 SYGVQD (reference sequence). J was trimmed by 4 bases and V by 6 bases; bases with no gene match: 2. CDR3 sequence: CASSLAGGYEQYF. The CDR3 DNA reads TGCGCCAGCAGCCTAGCGGGAGGTTACGAGCAGTACTTC.

The chain has TRBV4-2 and TRBJ2-5; 7 bases are a match to TRBD2. Per the germline V gene, CDR1 is LGHNA and CDR2 is YNFKEQ. Trimming removed 0 bases from V and 4 bases from J; junction bases left unmatched: 2. The CDR3 loop spans 14 amino acids. For the CDR3, the DNA is TGTGCCAGCAGCCAAGATCCGGGGGGAGAGACCCAGTACTTC. This encodes CASSQDPGGETQYF.

The chain employs TRBV28 and TRBJ2-2; 8 nucleotides line up with TRBD2. The CDR3 sequence is 18 residues long. V dropped 6 bases and J dropped 5; count of bases not matched to a gene: 17. CDR1 MDHEN and CDR2 SYDVKM come from the germline V gene. CDR3 nucleotide sequence: TGTGCCAGCAGGGGGAGTGGGGCGGGAGGACCGGGAACCGGGGAGCTGTTTTTT. Its protein product is CASRGSGAGGPGTGELFF.

CDR3: CASSSRDHEQYF. CDR3 coding DNA: TGTGCCAGCAGTTCCAGGGACCACGAGCAGTACTTC. This chain uses TRBV28 with TRBJ2-7, with D possibly called TRBD1 or TRBD2 (5 bases each). The germline V gene encodes CDR1 MDHEN and CDR2 SYDVKM. The CDR3 covers 12 residues. The V and J ends lost 4 bases and 5 bases respectively, with 9 bases between them.

The V call is TRBV10-2, the J call TRBJ1-1; D is uncertain. Germline values: CDR1 WSHSY, CDR2 SAAADI. The CDR3 has 14 amino acids. V was trimmed by 5 bases and J by 2 bases, leaving 12 bases between them. CDR3 nucleotides: TGCGCCAGCAGTACGGACGGTCCAAACACTGAAGCTTTCTTT. It codes for CASSTDGPNTEAFF.

This clone was counted a single time. Other DNA variants within this sample encode the same CDR3. The gene calls are TRBV7-9 and TRBJ2-7; D uncertain. The germline V gene has CDR1 SEHNR and CDR2 FQNEAQ (reference sequence). This CDR3 comprises 12 residues. V lost 3 bases, J lost 4 bases, and 7 bases lay in between. The CDR3 coding sequence is TGTGCCAGCAGCTTGGACCCGTACGAGCAGTACTTC. Translating it yields CASSLDPYEQYF.

This chain links TRBV15 with TRBJ2-7; D gene unclear. Germline CDR1 is LNHNV and CDR2 is YYDKDF (reference sequence). Trimming removed 0 bases at V and 1 base at J, with 10 bases between. CDR3 length: 15 residues. CDR3 sequence reads: CATSRDKAVSYEQYF. CDR3 bases: TGTGCCACCAGCAGAGATAAGGCGGTTTCCTACGAGCAGTACTTC.

The table lists this clone with a few counts. This chain links TRBV11-2 with TRBJ1-2; possible D gene TRBD1, 5 bases. Germline V gives CDR1 SGHAT, CDR2 FQNNGV. This CDR3 region has 15 residues. Trimming removed 5 bases from V and 4 bases from J, with 17 bases in between. The CDR3 spells CASSPVRGEFYGYTF. CDR3 nucleotide sequence: TGTGCCAGCAGCCCCGTGAGAGGGGAGTTCTATGGCTACACCTTC.

This clone was detected a few times. V usage is TRBV6-5 and J usage is TRBJ1-1, with 7 bases that match TRBD1. The V gene's germline CDR1 is MNHEY and CDR2 SVGAGI. The CDR3 extends over 14 amino acids. The V gene end was trimmed by 4 bases and the J gene end by 4 bases; junction bases not matched to a gene: 6. The CDR3 loop reads CASSSQGEVTEAFF. The CDR3 DNA reads as TGTGCCAGCAGTTCCCAGGGGGAGGTCACTGAAGCTTTCTTT.

This clone was recorded once. This rearrangement joins TRBV19 to TRBJ2-6; 10 nucleotides align to TRBD1. The CDR3 extends over 15 amino acids. The junction had 3 bases not matched to a gene; V was cut back by 9 bases and J by 1 base. Germline V gene sequence: CDR1 LNHDA, CDR2 SQIVND (reference sequence). CDR3 sequence reads: CASGTGASGANVLTF. CDR3 sequence (DNA): TGTGCCAGCGGGACAGGGGCGTCTGGGGCCAACGTCCTGACTTTC.

This clone was detected a few times. Other DNA sequences within the sample encode an identical CDR3. The J gene is TRBJ1-5, the V gene TRBV27; D is possibly TRBD1 (5 bases). The CDR3 spans 13 residues. Germline loops: CDR1 MNHEY, CDR2 SMNVEV (reference sequence). V was trimmed by 4 bases and J by 7 bases, leaving 11 bases between them. DNA of the CDR3: TGTGCCAGCAGTTCTGCGGGGGGGCAGCCCCAGCATTTT. Translation: CASSSAGGQPQHF.

Concerning this clone itself: An end of the junction differs from the germline gene, which may be a read error. This chain joins TRBV13 and TRBJ2-5, with a weak D call TRBD2 (5 bases). The CDR3 contains 15 residues. Germline lookup yields CDR1 PRHDT and CDR2 FYEKMQ (reference sequence). The CDR3: CASSLGSGLQETQYF. The CDR3 DNA reads TGTGCCAGCAGCCTAGGAAGCGGCCTCCAAGAGACCCAGTACTTC.

The V and J genes are TRBV2 and TRBJ2-5; D is unclear. The V end lost 8 bases, the J end lost 2 bases, and 9 bases lay between the germline ends. Per germline, CDR1 SNHLY and CDR2 FYNNEI. The CDR3 is 12 residues long. CDR3 protein: CASQLTQETQYF. CDR3 bases: TGTGCCAGCCAGCTTACACAAGAGACCCAGTACTTC.

The CDR3 DNA follows: TGTGCCACCAGCAGAGGGCAGGGGGAGGGCGGGGAGCTGTTTTTT. Translation: CATSRGQGEGGELFF. The chain combines TRBV15 with TRBJ2-2, with D perhaps assigned TRBD1 or TRBD2 (7 bases each). The V and J ends lost 1 base and 7 bases respectively, with 13 bases between them. The CDR3 is 15 amino acids. The germline CDR1 and CDR2 sequences are LNHNV and YYDKDF (reference sequence).

The rearrangement links TRBV5-1 to TRBJ1-3, with TRBD1 matching over 8 bases. This CDR3 has 14 amino acids. The germline CDR1 and CDR2 sequences are SGHRS and YFSETQ. Trimming took 2 bases from V and 3 from J; bases not matched to a gene: 1. CDR3 protein: CASSLQGVGNTIYF. The CDR3 nucleotides read TGCGCCAGCAGCTTACAGGGGGTTGGAAACACCATATATTTT.

The rearrangement uses TRBV18 and TRBJ2-2; 7 bases map to TRBD1. The CDR3 sequence is 16 residues long. Germline CDR1 is KGHSH and CDR2 is LQKENI. With 1 base clipped from V and 2 bases from J, the junction kept 4 bases outside the gene matches. CDR3 sequence: CASSPRRQGNTGELFF. CDR3 DNA: TGTGCCAGCTCACCACGGCGACAGGGAAACACCGGGGAGCTGTTTTTT.